This T cell receptor (beta chain) originates from a study of cytomegalovirus exposure and HLA in healthy donors. The germline CDR1 and CDR2 sequences are LNHDA and SQIVND (reference sequence). CDR3 length equals 18 residues. V lost 5 bases to trimming and J lost 5 bases; unmatched junction nucleotides: 15. A multiplex PCR was run with 60 Vbeta primers and 13 Jbeta primers. Some clones are missing from TCRdb's copy, which holds only in-frame ones; the method was immunoSEQ multiplex PCR. Counted here are about 130,000 clones, 65% to 80% occurring once; the ten biggest clones make up about 13%. The table lists this clone with a few counts.

The chain uses TRBV19 and TRBJ2-5; 12 bases are a match to TRBD2. The sample taken for sequencing was PBMCs. The TCR comes from a woman between 55 and 75 years old in good health and CMV-seropositive. The CDR3, as DNA: TGTGCCAGTAGTTCGGCTGGACTAGCGGGGAGGGGCAGGGAGACCCAGTACTTC. Translation gives CASSSAGLAGRGRETQYF.